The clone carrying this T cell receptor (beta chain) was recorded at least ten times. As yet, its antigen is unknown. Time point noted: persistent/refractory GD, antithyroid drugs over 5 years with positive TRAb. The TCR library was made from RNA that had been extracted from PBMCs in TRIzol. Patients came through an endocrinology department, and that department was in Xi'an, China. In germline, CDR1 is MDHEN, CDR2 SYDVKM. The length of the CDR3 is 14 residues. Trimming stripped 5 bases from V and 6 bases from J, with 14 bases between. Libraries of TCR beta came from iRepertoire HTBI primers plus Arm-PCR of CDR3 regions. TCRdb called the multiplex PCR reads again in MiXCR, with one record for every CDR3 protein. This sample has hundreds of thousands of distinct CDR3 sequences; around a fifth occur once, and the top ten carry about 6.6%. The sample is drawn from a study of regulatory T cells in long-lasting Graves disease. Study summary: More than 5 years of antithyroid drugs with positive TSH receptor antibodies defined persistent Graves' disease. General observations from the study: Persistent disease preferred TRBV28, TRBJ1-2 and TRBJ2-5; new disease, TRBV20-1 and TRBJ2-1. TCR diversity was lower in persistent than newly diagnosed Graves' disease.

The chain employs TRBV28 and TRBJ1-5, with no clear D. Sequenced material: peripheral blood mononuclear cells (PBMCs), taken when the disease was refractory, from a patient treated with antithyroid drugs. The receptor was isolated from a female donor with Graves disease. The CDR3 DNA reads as TGTGCCAGCAGTCCCGCCATTCCGTCTCAGCCCCAGCATTTT. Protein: CASSPAIPSQPQHF.